This T cell receptor (beta chain) was found in a study of human T cells and chemical hapten exposure. The ends lost 5 bases at V and 4 bases at J; junction bases unmatched: 15. The CDR3 covers 18 residues. Germline lookup yields CDR1 MNHEY and CDR2 SVGAGI. TCRdb re-called the RACE reads through MiXCR, storing one row per CDR3 protein. The table includes about 83,000 distinct CDR3 sequences, roughly 7.6% detected once. Time point given: patch test 1, 2 weeks after DPC sensitization. Stated treatment: therapeutic diphenylcyclopropenone sensitization with weekly scalp DPC. This clonotype was seen a handful of times.

This sample comprised whole blood, obtained in connection with sensitization to the hapten diphenylcyclopropenone (DPC). The TCR comes from a woman in her twenties or thirties with alopecia areata. Some clones in this sample may be carry-over from other donors' samples. The V call is TRBV6-5, the J call TRBJ1-1; 11 bases are shared with TRBD1. CDR3 DNA sequence: TGTGCCAGCAGTCGTCGAACCGGGACAGGGGGAGGGGGCACTGAAGCTTTCTTT. Its translation is CASSRRTGTGGGGTEAFF.